This TCR beta chain was observed in a study of cytotoxic CD8 clonotypes in ibrutinib-treated CLL. Study-wide context: Samples yielded averages of hundreds of thousands of productive templates and over 90,000 productive rearrangements. Overall study findings and caveats: Different sampling times were used for sustained-remission and progressing patients. Elevated clonality accompanied ibrutinib response, with a return toward baseline values at progression.

PBMCs that had been cryopreserved were the source of 1.5 to 2.5 micrograms of genomic DNA for TCR beta libraries. Worth noting for this clone: What it binds is unknown.

Using immunoSEQ multiplex PCR, the repertoire was profiled, and TCRdb retains in-frame clones only, with some absent. Of 35,000 or so clones in the sample, over 55% were seen once. This CDR3 contains 16 residues. V trimming: 9 bases; J trimming: 1 base; junction bases outside the gene matches: 13. Per germline, CDR1 SNHLY and CDR2 FYNNEI. The clonotype originates from a human donor with chronic lymphocytic leukemia. The sample in question was PBMCs, obtained at disease progression, from a patient treated with ibrutinib. The V gene is TRBV2, the J gene TRBJ2-3; TRBD2 agrees at 7 bases. Here the CDR3 DNA reads TGTGCCAGTCGGAGTCGGGGGGTCACCCGCACAGATACGCAGTATTTT. Residues: CASRSRGVTRTDTQYF.